Listed here are 21 T cell receptor beta chains from one sample, sequenced in a study of blood T cell repertoires in COVID-19. Using immunoSEQ multiplex PCR, the repertoire was profiled, and TCRdb retains in-frame clones only, with some absent. Found here are 200,000 or so clones, 83% of them singletons; the top ten hold around 4.6%. Sequenced input: PBMCs or T cells enriched from blood (not recorded which). Receptors originate from a woman aged 45 to 65 who had been exposed to COVID-19.

This chain joins TRBV5-1 and TRBJ1-3; D is unclear. V was pared by 0 bases and J by 4 bases, with 20 bases between. The germline CDR1 and CDR2 sequences are SGHRS and YFSETQ. The CDR3 length is 18 residues. The CDR3 region has the DNA TGCGCCAGCAGCTTGGAATTGAGGCGGTTTATAACCGGAAACACCATATATTTT. It codes for CASSLELRRFITGNTIYF.

J is TRBJ2-5 and V is TRBV27, with 11 bases aligning to TRBD1. The germline gives CDR1 MNHEY, CDR2 SMNVEV (reference sequence). CDR3 length: 17 residues. The ends lost 6 bases at V and 2 bases at J; junction bases unmatched: 11. The CDR3 bases are TGTGCCAGCAGGGTTGGACAGGGGGCTCCATTTCAAGAGACCCAGTACTTC. This translates into CASRVGQGAPFQETQYF.

This chain links TRBV10-2 with TRBJ1-5, with D perhaps matching TRBD1 (5 bases). Per the germline V gene, CDR1 is WSHSY and CDR2 is SAAADI. Trimming removed 6 bases from V and 3 bases from J, with 15 bases in between. CDR3 length: 15 amino acids. In DNA, the CDR3 is TGCGCCAGCAGCTTGGTCCTCAGGGACAATCAGCCCCAGCATTTT. Amino acids: CASSLVLRDNQPQHF.

The chain carries TRBV7-2 and TRBJ1-6; D ambiguous. The V end was cut by 1 base, the J end by 7 bases, with 11 bases between. Germline V lookup: CDR1 SGHTA, CDR2 FQGNSA. CDR3 length: 15 amino acids. CDR3 nucleotides: TGTGCCAGCAGCTTAGGTCAGGTTATCAATTCACCCCTCCACTTT. Protein product: CASSLGQVINSPLHF.

This sequence joins TRBV5-5 and TRBJ1-4; D gene uncertain. This CDR3 region has 15 residues. V shed 6 bases and J shed 0 bases, with 12 bases lying between them. CDR1 and CDR2 from the germline V gene are SGHKS and YYEKEE (reference sequence). The chain's CDR3 is CASTRGQTTNEKLFF. CDR3 coding DNA: TGTGCCAGCACCCGTGGGCAGACAACTAATGAAAAACTGTTTTTT.

The genes are TRBV6-2 or TRBV6-3 and TRBJ2-4, with 10 bases identical to TRBD2. Germline V gene sequence: CDR1 MNHEY, CDR2 SVGEGT. This CDR3 is built from 15 residues. The ends lost 2 bases at V and 4 bases at J; junction bases unmatched: 2. The CDR3 DNA sequence: TGTGCCAGCAGTTACGCTAGCGGGGGAAAAAACATTCAGTACTTC. It encodes CASSYASGGKNIQYF.

V is TRBV6-5 and J is TRBJ1-6, with unresolved D. The CDR3 is 12 residues long. Per germline, CDR1 MNHEY and CDR2 SVGAGI. V lost 6 bases, J lost 8 bases, and 8 bases lay in between. The chain's CDR3 is CASRHLDSPLHF. DNA for the CDR3: TGTGCCAGCAGACACCTCGATTCACCCCTCCACTTT.

The V gene is TRBV2, the J gene TRBJ2-5; a weak D match, TRBD2 (6 bases). CDR1 SNHLY and CDR2 FYNNEI come from the germline V gene. This CDR3 is 15 amino acids long. Deletions cut 5 bases from V and 5 bases from J, with 18 bases between. CDR3 sequence reads: CASSQNSGPGETQYF. Here the CDR3 DNA reads TGTGCCAGCAGTCAAAACAGCGGGCCTGGGGAGACCCAGTACTTC.

The V and J genes are TRBV6-4 and TRBJ1-1; TRBD1 agrees at 7 bases. CDR3 size: 13 residues. Germline V CDR1 and CDR2: MRHNA, SNTAGT. Trimming cost V 7 bases and J 0 bases; bases outside gene matches: 2. The CDR3 protein is CASKRGLNTEAFF. The DNA of the CDR3 is TGTGCCAGCAAAAGGGGGCTGAACACTGAAGCTTTCTTT.

The chain links TRBV2 to TRBJ1-1; D may be TRBD1 (5 bases). The ends were cut back, 10 bases at V and 5 bases at J, with 8 bases in the middle. This CDR3 contains 10 residues. Looked up from germline, CDR1 is SNHLY and CDR2 is FYNNEI. CDR3 DNA: TGTGCCACCGGGGGGACTGAAGCTTTCTTT. This gives the protein CATGGTEAFF.

J is TRBJ2-1 and V is TRBV5-1, with D unresolved. CDR1 is SGHRS, CDR2 YFSETQ, per germline. This CDR3 is built from 11 residues. V was cut by 2 bases and J by 10 bases, with 7 bases left in between. The CDR3, as DNA: TGCGCCAGCAGCTTTCAAACAGAGCAGTTCTTC. It is translated as CASSFQTEQFF.

The chain recombines TRBV6-5 with TRBJ1-5, with D perhaps TRBD1 (6 bases). V was cut by 6 bases and J by 3 bases, with 12 bases left in between. The CDR3 runs to 14 residues. Germline CDR1 and CDR2: MNHEY and SVGAGI. The CDR3 region is CASSSGGLNQPQHF. DNA of the CDR3: TGTGCCAGCAGCTCCGGGGGGCTCAATCAGCCCCAGCATTTT.

This clone was observed a single time. The J gene is TRBJ1-1, the V gene TRBV20-1; maybe TRBD1 (5 bases). From germline, CDR1 is DFQATT and CDR2 SNEGSKA (reference sequence). This CDR3 has 11 amino acids. The V gene lost 6 bases and the J gene lost 10 bases, with 15 bases spanning the gap. In nucleotides, the CDR3 is TGCAGTGCGGCCCAGGGAATCACAGCTTTCTTT. This codes for CSAAQGITAFF.

This chain joins TRBV12-3 or TRBV12-4 and TRBJ2-7; 8 bases align to TRBD1. Trimming cost V 6 bases and J 1 base; bases outside gene matches: 2. The CDR3 length is 13 residues. The CDR3 reads CASRQGGSYEQYF. CDR3 bases: TGTGCCAGCAGACAGGGGGGATCCTACGAGCAGTACTTC.

J is TRBJ2-5 and V is TRBV7-2; D not certain. Germline values: CDR1 SGHTA, CDR2 FQGNSA. Trimming removed 6 bases at V and 5 bases at J, with 22 bases between. The length of the CDR3 is 16 residues. CDR3: CASSFVMGRPGETQYF. CDR3 nucleotides: TGTGCCAGCAGTTTCGTGATGGGCCGGCCTGGGGAGACCCAGTACTTC.

The chain recombines TRBV2 with TRBJ1-1; no clear D. Germline V CDR1 and CDR2: SNHLY, FYNNEI. V was trimmed by 6 bases and J by 2 bases, leaving 10 bases between them. CDR3 length: 13 residues. CDR3 residues: CASRTDTNTEAFF. CDR3 DNA: TGTGCCAGCAGGACCGACACAAACACTGAAGCTTTCTTT.

This clone was seen just once. This chain uses TRBV15 with TRBJ2-3; the match to TRBD2 covers 8 bases. The V and J ends lost 0 bases and 2 bases, in that order; junction bases with no gene match: 7. The CDR3 contains 17 residues. From germline, CDR1 is LNHNV and CDR2 YYDKDF (reference sequence). CDR3 DNA: TGTGCCACCAGCAGAGATTCGGCTAGCGGGTACACAGATACGCAGTATTTT. As protein: CATSRDSASGYTDTQYF.

This chain connects TRBV19 to TRBJ1-5, with 8 positions matching TRBD1. The length of the CDR3 is 15 residues. The J segment lost 3 bases and the V segment lost 6 bases, leaving 7 bases of the junction unmatched. Germline-derived CDR1 and CDR2 are LNHDA and SQIVND (reference sequence). The DNA of the CDR3 is TGTGCCAGTAGGCCAGGACAGGGAGTCAATCAGCCCCAGCATTTT. Its protein is CASRPGQGVNQPQHF. The variable domain in full, with the rest retrieved from reference TRBV19 and TRBJ1-5, is DGGITQSPKYLFRKEGQNVTLSCEQNLNHDAMYWYRQDPGQGLRLIYYSQIVNDFQKGDIAEGYSVSREKKESFPLTVTSAQKNPTAFYLCASRPGQGVNQPQHFGDGTRLSIL.

Only one count was recorded for this clone. The junction differs from germline at one of its ends, possibly a read error. The V gene is TRBV5-5, the J gene TRBJ1-1; D ambiguous. This CDR3 region has 13 residues. Germline assignment: CDR1 SGHKS and CDR2 YYEKEE (reference sequence). The CDR3 nucleotides read TGTGCCAGCAGTTTGGACTATAACACTGAAGCTTTCTTT. It yields the protein CASSLDYNTEAFF.

The chain uses TRBV6-5 and TRBJ1-6; unclear D gene. This CDR3 contains 16 residues. Germline-derived CDR1 and CDR2 are MNHEY and SVGAGI. V lost 2 bases and J 7 bases, leaving 15 bases between the germline ends. The CDR3 reads CASSYARRVRNSPLHF. DNA for the CDR3: TGTGCCAGCAGTTACGCAAGGAGGGTGAGGAATTCACCCCTCCACTTT.

This rearrangement joins TRBV6-6 to TRBJ2-2; perhaps TRBD1 as D (6 bases). Germline V gives CDR1 MNHNY, CDR2 SVGAGI (reference sequence). Trimming stripped 6 bases from V and 1 base from J, with 12 bases between. The CDR3 has 15 residues. The CDR3 DNA reads TGTGCCAGCAGCGGGACACGTCAGAACACCGGGGAGCTGTTTTTT. This codes for CASSGTRQNTGELFF.